The clone carrying this T cell receptor (beta chain) was recorded once. The target antigen is unknown. One end of the junction is discordant with germline, which a read error may explain. The sample contains more than one DNA sequence encoding this CDR3. Terminally differentiated effector memory CD45RA+ cells were excluded by CCR7 positive selection of CD45RO-negative cells. The donors, all of them Caucasian adults, lived in Nashville, Tennessee. Assay used: immunoSEQ multiplex PCR; TCRdb lists only in-frame clones, some missing. The sample lists about 2 million clones; just under 95% were seen once. This specimen belongs to a study of shared clonotypes between healthy human individuals. Study results and caveats: Clonotypes shared by all four donors outscored non-shared clonotypes in generation probability.

The sequencing input was naive CD8+ T cells sorted from blood. The receptor was derived from a young man in good health.

Here the CDR3 DNA reads TGTGCCAGCAGTCTATCCCCCGGAGCCGGGGACAATGAGCAGTTCTTC. The encoded protein is CASSLSPGAGDNEQFF. The rearrangement links TRBV27 to TRBJ2-1; D might be TRBD2 (5 bases). CDR1 is MNHEY, CDR2 SMNVEV, per germline (reference sequence). This CDR3 is built from 16 residues.